The clone carrying this TCR beta chain was recorded a few times. Its antigen is currently unknown. Germline loops: CDR1 KGHSH, CDR2 LQKENI. The CDR3 totals 14 residues. V trimming: 5 bases; J trimming: 3 bases; junction bases outside the gene matches: 6. The data were taken from a study of T-cell memory formation after mild COVID-19. Study at large: TCR clustering was largely donor specific.

5'RACE, which relied on constant-segment primers, yielded TCR alpha and TCR beta cDNA libraries carrying sample barcodes and UMIs. TCRdb analysed the 5' RACE reads with MiXCR anew, one entry per CDR3 protein. The sample lists 150,000 to 200,000 distinct CDR3 sequences, around a tenth occurring once. Notes on the study in general: The study found contracting CD4+ clones mainly in CM and EM and contracting CD8+ clones in EMRA. Clones contracting across day 15 to 85 had a balanced CD4/CD8 profile; later expanding clones leaned CD4+.

This clonotype was sampled from a man in his late teens or twenties who had mild COVID-19 (a few samples of this study predate the infection). Cell type and time point are not known. The chain joins TRBV18 to TRBJ2-7; 8 nucleotides align to TRBD1. Sequencing input: PBMCs or a T cell subset sorted from them (not recorded which). CDR3 in amino acids: CASSSRTGIYEQYV. For the CDR3, the DNA is TGTGCCAGCTCATCACGGACAGGGATCTACGAGCAGTACGTC.